The 26 T cell receptor beta chains below were found in one sample sequenced in a study of CD8+ T cells in alopecia areata. Reverse transcription of extracted RNA yielded cDNA, which provided the sequencing template. Some clones are missing from TCRdb's copy, which holds only in-frame ones; the method was immunoSEQ multiplex PCR. The sample includes about 200,000 clones, roughly 60% seen only once; the top ten take approximately 1%. The treatment denotes: oral pan-JAK inhibitor, 5-10 mg twice daily. This sample comprised CD4+ T cells sorted from blood, obtained at week 24, from a patient treated with tofacitinib. The receptor source for this set is a human donor with alopecia areata.

This clone was seen more than once but under ten times. The chain combines TRBV6-5 with TRBJ2-7; a weak D match, TRBD2 (5 bases). The CDR3 has 13 residues. Germline V CDR1 and CDR2: MNHEY, SVGAGI. The V and J ends lost 9 bases and 7 bases respectively, with 19 bases between them. CDR3: CASQRGRKEEQYF. In nucleotides, the CDR3 is TGTGCCAGTCAACGGGGAAGGAAAGAGGAGCAGTACTTC.

This clone was recorded a few times. This rearrangement joins TRBV30 to TRBJ2-5; no reliable D call. Trimming shortened V by 3 bases and J by 3 bases, and 14 bases separated the two germline ends. CDR1 is GTSNPN and CDR2 is SVGIG in the germline V gene (reference sequence). CDR3 length: 14 amino acids. The CDR3 bases are TGTGCCTGGAGCTCCCTGTCTAGAGAAGAGACCCAGTACTTC. Protein product: CAWSSLSREETQYF.

This clone was observed a handful of times. The chain uses TRBV12-5 and TRBJ2-1; D remains unclear. Trimming took 1 base from V and 7 from J, leaving 8 bases between them. This CDR3 has 13 amino acids. Per germline, CDR1 LGHNT and CDR2 FRNRAP. The CDR3 protein is CASGLDAVNEQFF. CDR3 nucleotide sequence: TGTGCTAGTGGTTTGGACGCAGTGAATGAGCAGTTCTTC.

The V and J genes are TRBV2 and TRBJ2-7; D remains ambiguous. The CDR3 sequence is 11 residues long. V lost 3 bases and J lost 6, with 6 bases in between. Germline CDR1 SNHLY, CDR2 FYNNEI. The CDR3 here is CASSDGVEQYF. In DNA, the CDR3 is TGTGCCAGCAGTGATGGTGTCGAGCAGTACTTC.

This clone was detected a few times. The chain carries TRBV5-4 and TRBJ2-3; TRBD1 matches 7 bases. The trim removed 0 bases at V and 3 bases at J, leaving 7 bases unmatched. Germline lookup yields CDR1 SGHNT and CDR2 YYREEE (reference sequence). There are 16 residues in the CDR3. As DNA, the CDR3 is TGTGCCAGCAGCTTGGGACAGGGAGCTTCGACAGATACGCAGTATTTT. Translating it yields CASSLGQGASTDTQYF. The variable domain in full, completed from reference TRBV5-4 and TRBJ2-3, reads ETGVTQSPTHLIKTRGQQVTLRCSSQSGHNTVSWYQQALGQGPQFIFQYYREEENGRGNFPPRFSGLQFPNYSSELNVNALELDDSALYLCASSLGQGASTDTQYFGPGTRLTVL.

The chain uses TRBV11-3 and TRBJ2-7; 9 bases line up with TRBD2. The CDR3 extends over 15 amino acids. The V and J ends lost 3 bases and 7 bases, in that order; junction bases with no gene match: 10. CDR1 is SGHNT and CDR2 is YENEEA in the germline V gene. The CDR3 region is CASSFYRGGAGEQYF. The CDR3 DNA reads as TGTGCCAGCAGCTTTTATCGCGGGGGGGCCGGGGAGCAGTACTTC.

The V call is TRBV30, the J call TRBJ1-5, with D unresolved. The germline gives CDR1 GTSNPN, CDR2 SVGIG (reference sequence). Trimming removed 2 bases at V and 4 bases at J, with 9 bases between. The CDR3 contains 13 residues. This CDR3 reads CAWSRQENQPQHF. In nucleotides, the CDR3 is TGTGCCTGGAGTCGGCAGGAGAATCAGCCCCAGCATTTT.

The chain carries TRBV4-1 and TRBJ2-3; 12 nucleotides agree with TRBD2. This CDR3 spans 17 amino acids. With 0 bases clipped from V and 5 bases from J, the junction kept 6 bases outside the gene matches. CDR1 and CDR2 from the germline V gene are MGHRA and YSYEKL. The CDR3 region is CASSQEASGGAGDTQYF. For the CDR3, the DNA is TGCGCCAGCAGCCAAGAGGCTAGCGGGGGGGCTGGAGATACGCAGTATTTT.

Turning to this clone: Other DNA variants within this sample encode the same CDR3. The chain is built from TRBV29-1 and TRBJ2-3; tentative D call: TRBD2 (6 bases). This CDR3 is 13 amino acids long. The ends were cut back, 4 bases at V and 0 bases at J, with 8 bases in the middle. In germline, CDR1 is SQVTM, CDR2 ANQGSEA. This CDR3 reads CSVGGRSTDTQYF. DNA for the CDR3: TGCAGCGTTGGAGGGAGGAGCACAGATACGCAGTATTTT.

The gene calls are TRBV5-1 and TRBJ1-3, with D perhaps TRBD1 (5 bases). V lost 1 base and J lost 4, with 12 bases in between. Per germline, CDR1 SGHRS and CDR2 YFSETQ. This CDR3 spans 15 amino acids. CDR3 sequence: CASSLYPGGGNTIYF. CDR3 nucleotides: TGCGCCAGCAGCTTGTATCCCGGGGGAGGAAACACCATATATTTT.

CDR3 bases: TGTGCCTGGACCCTCGGGGGGGCTGGCGGGGAGCTGTTTTTT. Translated, it gives CAWTLGGAGGELFF. The rearrangement links TRBV30 to TRBJ2-2, with 8 bases identical to TRBD2. Per germline, CDR1 GTSNPN and CDR2 SVGIG (reference sequence). Germline trimming cut 4 bases from V and 7 bases from J; bases unmatched to any gene: 8. The CDR3 runs to 14 residues.

This rearrangement joins TRBV6-1 to TRBJ2-7; the D gene is possibly TRBD1 (6 bases). The CDR3 loop spans 13 amino acids. The germline gives CDR1 MNHNS, CDR2 SASEGT. With 5 bases removed from V and 8 bases from J, the gap between germline ends came to 16 bases. CDR3 amino acids: CASSRDQGFQQYF. The CDR3 DNA is TGTGCCAGCAGTCGAGACCAGGGGTTTCAGCAGTACTTC.

This chain uses TRBV5-1 with TRBJ2-2, with D perhaps matching TRBD1 (5 bases). The CDR3 runs 14 residues. From germline, CDR1 is SGHRS and CDR2 YFSETQ. V dropped 5 bases and J dropped 4 bases, with 12 bases sitting between them. CDR3 loop: CASRIDSGTGELFF. The CDR3 region has the DNA TGCGCCAGCAGAATTGACAGTGGCACCGGGGAGCTGTTTTTT.

This clone was counted many times. The chain is built from TRBV6-1 and TRBJ2-5; D call uncertain. The germline CDR1 and CDR2 sequences are MNHNS and SASEGT. Trimming left V 5 bases short and J 2 bases short, with 9 bases between. The CDR3 consists of 13 residues. CDR3 bases: TGTGCCAGCAGTCGGGCTAAGCAAGAGACCCAGTACTTC. It translates to CASSRAKQETQYF.

In this sample, this clone turned up once. The chain links TRBV5-1 to TRBJ1-1; D is perhaps TRBD1 (6 bases). Germline CDR1 SGHRS, CDR2 YFSETQ. V was shortened by 3 bases and J by 0 bases, with 12 bases between the two germline ends. The CDR3 contains 15 residues. The CDR3 spells CASSSKQGMNTEAFF. In nucleotides, the CDR3 is TGCGCCAGCAGCTCGAAACAGGGCATGAACACTGAAGCTTTCTTT.

V is TRBV29-1 and J is TRBJ1-2; D is unclear. This CDR3 contains 16 residues. Trimming took 0 bases from V and 0 from J, leaving 14 bases between them. Germline loops: CDR1 SQVTM, CDR2 ANQGSEA. In DNA, the CDR3 is TGCAGCGTTGAAGAAACCCGGGCGGCTACTAACTATGGCTACACCTTC. This codes for CSVEETRAATNYGYTF.

The gene calls are TRBV7-2 and TRBJ1-1; D gene uncertain. This CDR3 spans 12 amino acids. Germline V gene sequence: CDR1 SGHTA, CDR2 FQGNSA. V lost 1 base, J lost 5 bases, and 5 bases lay in between. CDR3 sequence: CASSLGLTEAFF. In DNA, the CDR3 is TGTGCCAGCAGCTTAGGATTAACTGAAGCTTTCTTT.

The V and J genes are TRBV5-1 and TRBJ1-4; D may be TRBD1 (5 bases). Germline loops: CDR1 SGHRS, CDR2 YFSETQ. The CDR3 is 14 residues long. The ends were cut back, 2 bases at V and 1 base at J, with 6 bases in the middle. Written as DNA, the CDR3 is TGCGCCAGCAGCTTTGGGGGAACTAATGAAAAACTGTTTTTT. It codes for CASSFGGTNEKLFF.

The sample holds a few counts of this clone. The chain carries TRBV7-6 and TRBJ2-4, with 7 bases matching TRBD1. The germline CDR1 and CDR2 sequences are SGHVS and FNYEAQ. The CDR3 runs 15 residues. The junction had 6 bases not matched to a gene; V was cut back by 6 bases and J by 1 base. CDR3 amino acids: CASRAQGFAKNIQYF. CDR3 nucleotide sequence: TGTGCCAGCAGAGCACAGGGGTTCGCCAAAAACATTCAGTACTTC.

The J gene is TRBJ2-5, the V gene TRBV20-1; no definite D call. V was pared by 0 bases and J by 5 bases, with 4 bases between. Per the germline V gene, CDR1 is DFQATT and CDR2 is SNEGSKA (reference sequence). This CDR3 region has 11 residues. CDR3 sequence: CSARDAETQYF. DNA of the CDR3: TGCAGTGCTAGAGATGCGGAGACCCAGTACTTC.

Concerning this clone itself: Since a far larger clone is one base different, this is likely a read error. Lacking the conserved final phenylalanine or tryptophan, this CDR3 likely reflects a read error. The chain has TRBV7-2 and TRBJ2-2, with D tentatively TRBD2 (6 bases). The CDR3 loop spans 13 amino acids. The germline V gene has CDR1 SGHTA and CDR2 FQGNSA. The CDR3 spells CASSQLAYSELFL. The CDR3 DNA reads TGCGCCAGCAGCCAACTAGCCTACTCTGAGCTGTTTCTT.

This clone was seen repeatedly, ten times or more. V and J are TRBV7-2 and TRBJ2-1, with 7 nucleotides matching TRBD1. CDR3 length equals 16 residues. Germline trimming cut 4 bases from V and 9 bases from J; bases unmatched to any gene: 15. The germline gives CDR1 SGHTA, CDR2 FQGNSA. The CDR3 DNA sequence: TGTGCCAGCAGCTGGGACAGCACTATAGCAGTGGCTGAGCAGTTCTTC. This translates into CASSWDSTIAVAEQFF.

The V gene is TRBV15, the J gene TRBJ1-1, with D unclear. The germline V and J ends were trimmed by 0 bases and 11 bases, with 10 bases remaining between them. Germline lookup yields CDR1 LNHNV and CDR2 YYDKDF (reference sequence). This CDR3 comprises 12 residues. CDR3 amino acids: CATSRDVQSAFF. The CDR3 bases are TGTGCCACCAGCAGAGATGTCCAATCCGCTTTCTTT.

This chain connects TRBV14 to TRBJ2-7; D remains unclear. This CDR3 has 12 residues. V lost 1 base and J lost 2, with 3 bases in between. Germline V gives CDR1 SGHDN, CDR2 FVKESK. CDR3 sequence reads: CASSQVPYEQYF. CDR3 bases: TGTGCCAGCAGCCAAGTACCCTACGAGCAGTACTTC.

Concerning this clone itself: Other DNA sequences in the sample encode the same CDR3. The chain employs TRBV29-1 and TRBJ2-5, with D perhaps given as TRBD1 or TRBD2 (5 bases each). CDR1 is SQVTM, CDR2 ANQGSEA, per germline. The CDR3 consists of 11 residues. Trimming cost V 4 bases and J 2 bases, with 5 bases left between them. In DNA form, the CDR3 reads TGCAGCGTTGGGGGGCAAGAGACCCAGTACTTC. Translating gives CSVGGQETQYF. Using reference TRBV29-1 and TRBJ2-5 for the parts outside the CDR3, the full variable domain is SAVISQKPSRDICQRGTSLTIQCQVDSQVTMMFWYRQQPGQSLTLIATANQGSEATYESGFVIDKFPISRPNLTFSTLTVSNMSPEDSSIYLCSVGGQETQYFGPGTRLLVL.

V is TRBV5-1 and J is TRBJ2-7; the match to TRBD1 covers 12 bases. V shed 4 bases and J 5 bases; nucleotides not matched to a gene: 16. Germline CDR1 SGHRS, CDR2 YFSETQ. CDR3 length: 18 residues. The CDR3 loop reads CASSLYSGTGGGYDEQYF. CDR3 sequence (DNA): TGCGCCAGCAGCCTTTACTCCGGGACAGGGGGCGGATATGACGAGCAGTACTTC. Looking up the rest from reference TRBV5-1 and TRBJ2-7 gives the full variable domain: KAGVTQTPRYLIKTRGQQVTLSCSPISGHRSVSWYQQTPGQGLQFLFEYFSETQRNKGNFPGRFSGRQFSNSRSEMNVSTLELGDSALYLCASSLYSGTGGGYDEQYFGPGTRLTVT.